This TCR beta chain was captured by sequencing in a study of T cell responses to AZD1222 COVID-19 vaccine. Only one count was recorded for this clone. Its antigen is undetermined. Here immunoSEQ multiplex PCR was the method, and the copy in TCRdb shows in-frame clones only, minus some. The table includes over 60,000 clones, about four fifths detected once. The CDR3 is 12 amino acids. Per the germline V gene, CDR1 is SGHNT and CDR2 is YYREEE (reference sequence). Trimming left V 2 bases short and J 4 bases short, with 7 bases between. Study findings and constraints: Most donors were white British, females outnumbered males, and clonal diversity was possibly underestimated. Only a handful of AZD1222 recipients, five to seven in all, had baseline seropositivity. Regions left unmutated in variants are reportedly the target of nearly half of spike-specific TCRs. Every sample of the repertoires postdated the peak T cell response.

The receptor was isolated from an adult in good health. The sequencing used peripheral blood, collected on day 0 of MenACWY control vaccination. The chain has TRBV5-4 and TRBJ2-7, with D maybe TRBD1 (5 bases). Written as DNA, the CDR3 is TGTGCCAGCAGCTTCCAGGGTTACGAGCAGTACTTC. It encodes CASSFQGYEQYF. Combining the CDR3 with reference TRBV5-4 and TRBJ2-7 gives the whole variable domain ETGVTQSPTHLIKTRGQQVTLRCSSQSGHNTVSWYQQALGQGPQFIFQYYREEENGRGNFPPRFSGLQFPNYSSELNVNALELDDSALYLCASSFQGYEQYFGPGTRLTVT.